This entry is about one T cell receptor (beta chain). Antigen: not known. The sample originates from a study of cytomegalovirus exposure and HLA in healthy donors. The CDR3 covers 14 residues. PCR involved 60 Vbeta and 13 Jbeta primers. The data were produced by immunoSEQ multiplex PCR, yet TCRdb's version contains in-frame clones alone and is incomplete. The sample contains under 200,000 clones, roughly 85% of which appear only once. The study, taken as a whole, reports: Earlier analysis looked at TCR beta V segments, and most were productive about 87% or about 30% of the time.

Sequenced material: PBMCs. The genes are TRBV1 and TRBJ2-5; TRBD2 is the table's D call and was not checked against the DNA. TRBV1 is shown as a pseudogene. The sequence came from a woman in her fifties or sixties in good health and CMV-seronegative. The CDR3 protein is CTTPGSGFQETQYF. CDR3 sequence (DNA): TGCACCACCCCGGGTAGCGGGTTTCAAGAGACCCAGTACTTC.